The sequence of this TCR beta chain was determined in a study of blood T cell repertoires in COVID-19. At the level of the study: Samples of COVID-19 (acute and convalescent) were obtained from the United States, Italy and Spain.

The trim removed 2 bases at V and 1 base at J, leaving 1 base unmatched. The CDR3 totals 14 residues. CDR1 is KGHSH and CDR2 is LQKENI in the germline V gene. In the authors' workflow: Estimated nucleated cell counts came from reference gene primer amplification. Sequenced by immunoSEQ multiplex PCR; TCRdb stores in-frame clones only, minus some. The DNA was the basis for D and trimming; V, J and clone size are from that table. The sample lists about 58,000 clones, 85% occurring once. The source of this sequence is a man aged 40-49 years with active COVID-19. Sequences were obtained from peripheral blood. This chain connects TRBV18 to TRBJ1-1; 7 nucleotides match TRBD1. CDR3 nucleotide sequence: TGTGCCAGCTCACCAAGACAGGGGAACACTGAAGCTTTCTTT. It translates to CASSPRQGNTEAFF.